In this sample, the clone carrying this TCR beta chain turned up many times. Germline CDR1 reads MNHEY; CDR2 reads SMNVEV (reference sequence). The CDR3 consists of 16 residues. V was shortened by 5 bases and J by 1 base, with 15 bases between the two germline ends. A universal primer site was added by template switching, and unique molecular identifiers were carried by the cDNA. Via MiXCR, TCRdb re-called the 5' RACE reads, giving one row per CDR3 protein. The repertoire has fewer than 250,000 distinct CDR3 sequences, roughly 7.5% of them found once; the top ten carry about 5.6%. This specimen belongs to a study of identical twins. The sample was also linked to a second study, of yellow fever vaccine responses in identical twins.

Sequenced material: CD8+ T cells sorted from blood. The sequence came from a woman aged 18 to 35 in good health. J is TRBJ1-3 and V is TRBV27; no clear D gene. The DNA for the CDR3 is TGTGCCAGCAGTCAGAAAGGATGGGCGTCTGGAAACACCATATATTTT. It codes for CASSQKGWASGNTIYF.